This T cell receptor (beta chain) was identified during a study of blood T cell repertoires in COVID-19. Background on the study: Acute and convalescent COVID-19 samples came from the United States, Italy and Spain.

In the original workflow: Quantification of nucleated cells was approximated via reference gene primer amplification. Libraries were prepared by immunoSEQ multiplex PCR; TCRdb keeps only in-frame clonotypes and omits some of them. That table furnishes V, J and clone size, whereas the DNA furnished D and trimming. The table includes a few hundred thousand clones, around 82% detected once. This clone appeared a single time. The germline V gene has CDR1 MDHEN and CDR2 SYDVKM. V lost 8 bases, J lost 4 bases, and 7 bases stayed unmatched. The CDR3 spans 15 residues. The sequenced material came from peripheral blood. The origin of this receptor is a human donor with COVID-19, enrolled during active disease. The donor label of this sample is uncertain. The chain employs TRBV28 and TRBJ2-3; 12 nucleotides align to TRBD2. CDR3 sequence reads: CASHWTSGIADTQYF. Here the CDR3 DNA reads TGTGCCAGCCACTGGACTAGCGGGATCGCAGATACGCAGTATTTT.